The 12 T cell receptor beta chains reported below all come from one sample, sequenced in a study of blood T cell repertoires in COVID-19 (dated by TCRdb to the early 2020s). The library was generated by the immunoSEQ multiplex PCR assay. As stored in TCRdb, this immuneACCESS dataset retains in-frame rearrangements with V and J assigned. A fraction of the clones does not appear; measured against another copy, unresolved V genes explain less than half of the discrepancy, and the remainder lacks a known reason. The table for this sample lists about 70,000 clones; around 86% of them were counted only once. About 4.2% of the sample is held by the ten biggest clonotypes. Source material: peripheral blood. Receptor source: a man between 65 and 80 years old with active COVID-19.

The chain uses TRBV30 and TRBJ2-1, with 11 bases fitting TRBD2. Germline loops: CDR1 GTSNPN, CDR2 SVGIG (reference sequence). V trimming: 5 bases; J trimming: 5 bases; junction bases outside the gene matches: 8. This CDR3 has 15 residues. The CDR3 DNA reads TGTGCCTGGGGGCCGGGACTAGCGGTTAACAATGAGCAGTTCTTC. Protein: CAWGPGLAVNNEQFF.

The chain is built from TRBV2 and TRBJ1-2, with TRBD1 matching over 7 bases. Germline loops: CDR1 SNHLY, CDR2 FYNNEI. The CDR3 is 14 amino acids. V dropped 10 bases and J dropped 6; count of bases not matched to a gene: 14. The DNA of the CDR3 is TGTGCCACCAGGGGGTGGGAGGGGCAGGATGGCTACACCTTC. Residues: CATRGWEGQDGYTF.

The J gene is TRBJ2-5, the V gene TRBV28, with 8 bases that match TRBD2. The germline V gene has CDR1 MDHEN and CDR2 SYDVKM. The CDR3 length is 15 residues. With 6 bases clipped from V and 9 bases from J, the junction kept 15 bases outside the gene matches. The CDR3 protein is CASSRTSGPGLAQYF. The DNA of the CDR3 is TGTGCCAGCAGCCGAACTAGCGGCCCGGGGCTGGCCCAGTACTTC. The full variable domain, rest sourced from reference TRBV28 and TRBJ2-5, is DVKVTQSSRYLVKRTGEKVFLECVQDMDHENMFWYRQDPGLGLRLIYFSYDVKMKEKGDIPEGYSVSREKKERFSLILESASTNQTSMYLCASSRTSGPGLAQYFGPGTRLLVL.

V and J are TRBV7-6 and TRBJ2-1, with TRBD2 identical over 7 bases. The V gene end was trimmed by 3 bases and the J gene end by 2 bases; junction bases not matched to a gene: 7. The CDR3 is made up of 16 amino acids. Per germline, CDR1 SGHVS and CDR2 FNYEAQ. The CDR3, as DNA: TGTGCCAGCAGCTTCTCCCCTAGCGGCCCCTACAATGAGCAGTTCTTC. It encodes CASSFSPSGPYNEQFF.

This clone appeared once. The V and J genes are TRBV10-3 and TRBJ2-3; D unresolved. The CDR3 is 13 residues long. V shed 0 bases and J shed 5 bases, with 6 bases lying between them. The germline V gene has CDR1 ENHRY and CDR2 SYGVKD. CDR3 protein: CAISESGLDTQYF. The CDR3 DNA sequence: TGTGCCATCAGTGAGTCTGGCCTAGATACGCAGTATTTT.

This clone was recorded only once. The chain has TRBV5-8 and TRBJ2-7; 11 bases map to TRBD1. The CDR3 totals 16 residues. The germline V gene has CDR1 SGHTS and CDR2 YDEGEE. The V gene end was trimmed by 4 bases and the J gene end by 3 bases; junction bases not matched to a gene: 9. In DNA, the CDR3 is TGTGCCAGCAGCCCGGAGCCGGGACAGGGGGGCTACGAGCAGTACTTC. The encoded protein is CASSPEPGQGGYEQYF.

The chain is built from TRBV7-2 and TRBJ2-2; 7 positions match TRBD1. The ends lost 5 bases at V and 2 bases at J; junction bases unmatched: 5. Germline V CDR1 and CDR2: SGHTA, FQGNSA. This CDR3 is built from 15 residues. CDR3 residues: CASSRDRLNTGELFF. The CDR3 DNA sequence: TGTGCCAGCAGCCGGGACAGACTCAACACCGGGGAGCTGTTTTTT.

CDR3 bases: TGTGCCAGCAGCCAAGATTGGGGGGAAGCTAACTATGGCTACACCTTC. Amino acids: CASSQDWGEANYGYTF. The J gene is TRBJ1-2, the V gene TRBV3-1 (or the pseudogene TRBV3-2); D is possibly TRBD1 (5 bases). The V end was cut by 0 bases, the J end by 0 bases, with 11 bases between. This CDR3 is built from 16 residues. CDR1 is LGHDT and CDR2 is YNNKEL in the germline V gene (reference sequence).

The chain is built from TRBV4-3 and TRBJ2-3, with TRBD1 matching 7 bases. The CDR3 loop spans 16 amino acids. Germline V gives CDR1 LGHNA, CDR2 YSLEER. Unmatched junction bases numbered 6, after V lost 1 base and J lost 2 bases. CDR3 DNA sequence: TGCGCCAGCAGCCAAGGACAGGGCACCCCCACAGATACGCAGTATTTT. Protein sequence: CASSQGQGTPTDTQYF.

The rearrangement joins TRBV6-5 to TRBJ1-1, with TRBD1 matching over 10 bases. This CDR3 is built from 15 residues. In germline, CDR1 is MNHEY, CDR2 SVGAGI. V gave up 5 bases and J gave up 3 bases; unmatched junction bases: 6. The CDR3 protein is CASSRTGGGDTEAFF. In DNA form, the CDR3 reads TGTGCCAGCAGTCGGACAGGGGGTGGGGACACTGAAGCTTTCTTT.

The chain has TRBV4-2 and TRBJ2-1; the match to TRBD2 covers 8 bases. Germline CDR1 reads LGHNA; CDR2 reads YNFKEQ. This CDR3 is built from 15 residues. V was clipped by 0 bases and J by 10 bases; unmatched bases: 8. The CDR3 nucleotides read TGTGCCAGCAGCCAAGAGGTCGGGAGGGCCGTGGAGCAGTTCTTC. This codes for CASSQEVGRAVEQFF.

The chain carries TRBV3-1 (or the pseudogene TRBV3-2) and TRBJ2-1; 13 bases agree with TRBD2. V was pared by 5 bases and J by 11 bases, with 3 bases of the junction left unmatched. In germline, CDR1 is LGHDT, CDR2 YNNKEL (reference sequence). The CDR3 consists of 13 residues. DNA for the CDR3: TGTGCCAGCAGCAGGACTAGCGGGGGCCAGCAGTTCTTC. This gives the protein CASSRTSGGQQFF.